This section outlines one TCR beta chain sequence together with its context. Its matching antigen is unknown. Germline V lookup: CDR1 MNHEY, CDR2 SMNVEV (reference sequence). Trimming cost V 6 bases and J 4 bases, with 31 bases left between them. The CDR3 is made up of 19 amino acids. Sequenced by immunoSEQ multiplex PCR; TCRdb stores in-frame clones only, minus some. This sample has about 21,000 clones, with roughly 85% found just once. This record belongs to a study of T cells after posttransplantation cyclophosphamide. Whole-study findings and limits: Later blood repertoires were often dominated by clones from the donor CD8+ memory compartment.

Control samples came 1 year after myeloablative marrow transplants with methotrexate plus calcineurin inhibitor. Source: PBMCs, taken around 53 weeks after allogeneic stem cell transplant with calcineurin inhibitor and methotrexate. The genes are TRBV27 and TRBJ2-7; D perhaps matches TRBD2 (9 bases). This receptor was obtained from a female patient between 30 and 45 years old who received an allogeneic stem cell transplant from an unrelated donor, was CMV-positive, and had acute and chronic GVHD. Some T cells may be provided by the graft donor. In DNA, the CDR3 is TGTGCCAGCAGCTCCAGGGGGACAGGTGGGATAGCGGGAGCTTACGAGCAGTACTTC. This gives the protein CASSSRGTGGIAGAYEQYF.